This T cell receptor beta chain is from a study of blood T cell repertoires in COVID-19. This clone occurred once. The V and J ends lost 3 bases and 2 bases, in that order; junction bases with no gene match: 2. Germline CDR1 reads SGHAT; CDR2 reads FQNNGV. This CDR3 comprises 15 residues. Data came from immunoSEQ multiplex PCR; TCRdb stores just in-frame clones and leaves some out. The sample comprises approximately 350,000 clones, around four fifths of which are singletons, and less than 6% rests with the top ten. This receptor was taken from a woman aged 45-60 years who had recovered from COVID-19. The V gene is TRBV11-2, the J gene TRBJ2-1, with TRBD2 identical over 9 bases. Source material: PBMCs or T cells enriched from blood (not recorded which). The CDR3 DNA reads TGTGCCAGCAGCTTCATAGCGGGGGCCTACAATGAGCAGTTCTTC. This sequence encodes CASSFIAGAYNEQFF.